The 19 T cell receptor beta chains given below trace back to one sample, sequenced in a study of radiotherapy plus CTLA-4 blockade in lung cancer. Libraries were prepared by immunoSEQ multiplex PCR; TCRdb keeps only in-frame clonotypes and omits some of them. Of under 95,000 clones listed, 84% are singletons. The sample here was peripheral blood, taken from a patient treated with radiotherapy plus ipilimumab. The receptors were sampled from a human donor with non-small cell lung cancer who had stable disease on radiotherapy plus ipilimumab.

The genes are TRBV20-1 and TRBJ2-5, with D uncertain. Germline V gives CDR1 DFQATT, CDR2 SNEGSKA (reference sequence). The CDR3 sequence is 11 residues long. V was trimmed by 5 bases and J by 5 bases, leaving 9 bases between them. CDR3 residues: CSARRSETQYF. In DNA form, the CDR3 reads TGCAGTGCTCGCCGATCGGAGACCCAGTACTTC.

This chain uses TRBV11-2 with TRBJ2-5; D is undetermined. The V gene lost 0 bases and the J gene lost 0 bases, with 8 bases spanning the gap. CDR1 is SGHAT and CDR2 is FQNNGV in the germline V gene. This CDR3 is 15 amino acids long. CDR3 bases: TGTGCCAGCAGCTTAGATCACGGGTACCAAGAGACCCAGTACTTC. The encoded protein is CASSLDHGYQETQYF.

This clone was seen once. The chain joins TRBV9 to TRBJ1-4; D is undetermined. Trimming stripped 3 bases from V and 2 bases from J, with 14 bases between. The V gene's germline CDR1 is SGDLS and CDR2 YYNGEE. The CDR3 contains 16 residues. CDR3 loop: CASSEKAGFTNEKLFF. The DNA for the CDR3 is TGTGCCAGCAGCGAAAAAGCGGGGTTTACTAATGAAAAACTGTTTTTT.

The chain is built from TRBV6-6 and TRBJ2-1; the D call may be TRBD1 or TRBD2 (8 bases each). The V gene lost 11 bases and the J gene lost 11 bases, with 19 bases spanning the gap. The CDR3 extends over 12 amino acids. Germline loops: CDR1 MNHNY, CDR2 SVGAGI (reference sequence). The CDR3, as DNA: TGTGCCCACAGGGGGACTAGGCCACAGCAGTTCTTC. This translates into CAHRGTRPQQFF.

V gene TRBV29-1 combines with J gene TRBJ2-7, with TRBD2 as a possible D gene (7 bases). Per the germline V gene, CDR1 is SQVTM and CDR2 is ANQGSEA. CDR3 length equals 13 residues. Trimming pared 7 bases from V and 5 bases from J, leaving 18 bases between. The CDR3 DNA reads as TGCAGCGGAGCCAAGGGGGGGTCCCACGAGCAGTACTTC. It translates to CSGAKGGSHEQYF.

The V gene is TRBV5-8, the J gene TRBJ1-1; D is unresolved. CDR1 and CDR2 (germline): SGHTS, YDEGEE. V lost 4 bases, J lost 5 bases, and 21 bases lay in between. The CDR3 runs 16 residues. The CDR3 here is CASSPKGRGTLTEAFF. CDR3 coding DNA: TGTGCCAGCAGCCCCAAGGGTCGGGGAACACTAACTGAAGCTTTCTTT.

J is TRBJ1-5 and V is TRBV5-1, with D unresolved. Germline V CDR1 and CDR2: SGHRS, YFSETQ. The CDR3 consists of 15 residues. The V end lost 0 bases, the J end lost 0 bases, and 7 bases lay between the germline ends. CDR3 bases: TGCGCCAGCAGCTTGGGGGCAGCTAGCAATCAGCCCCAGCATTTT. Its protein is CASSLGAASNQPQHF.

The chain has TRBV11-2 and TRBJ2-1; perhaps D is TRBD1 or TRBD2 (6 bases each). The germline V gene encodes CDR1 SGHAT and CDR2 FQNNGV. The CDR3 is 14 amino acids. The V gene lost 2 bases and the J gene lost 7 bases, with 12 bases spanning the gap. For the CDR3, the DNA is TGTGCCAGCAGCTTAAGGGGGGACGGAAATGAGCAGTTCTTC. This translates into CASSLRGDGNEQFF. Full variable domain (outside the CDR3, taken from reference TRBV11-2 and TRBJ2-1): EAGVAQSPRYKIIEKRQSVAFWCNPISGHATLYWYQQILGQGPKLLIQFQNNGVVDDSQLPKDRFSAERLKGVDSTLKIQPAKLEDSAVYLCASSLRGDGNEQFFGPGTRLTVL.

This chain joins TRBV28 and TRBJ1-6; D might be TRBD1 (6 bases). Germline V CDR1 and CDR2: MDHEN, SYDVKM. V dropped 3 bases and J dropped 6 bases, with 12 bases sitting between them. This CDR3 has 15 amino acids. CDR3 region: CASSFSGGANSPLHF. In DNA, the CDR3 is TGTGCCAGCAGTTTCTCGGGGGGGGCTAATTCACCCCTCCACTTT.

There are a few counts of this clone. The chain recombines TRBV5-1 with TRBJ2-5; D is possibly TRBD2 (5 bases). Germline CDR1 reads SGHRS; CDR2 reads YFSETQ. This CDR3 spans 14 amino acids. V dropped 4 bases and J dropped 5 bases, with 15 bases sitting between them. The CDR3 loop is CASSGATGVETQYF. In DNA form, the CDR3 reads TGCGCCAGCAGCGGAGCCACCGGGGTGGAGACCCAGTACTTC.

The chain carries TRBV7-9 and TRBJ1-4, with D possibly matching TRBD1 (6 bases). Trimming removed 1 base at V and 7 bases at J, with 16 bases between. This CDR3 contains 16 residues. The germline CDR1 and CDR2 sequences are SEHNR and FQNEAQ (reference sequence). CDR3 nucleotides: TGTGCCAGCAGCTTAGGCGCAGCACAGGGTAGTGAAAAACTGTTTTTT. This codes for CASSLGAAQGSEKLFF.

This clone was observed a single time. The rearrangement uses TRBV5-1 and TRBJ2-3; 7 nucleotides agree with TRBD2. Germline CDR1 is SGHRS and CDR2 is YFSETQ. The CDR3 length is 17 residues. Trimming at V came to 3 bases and at J to 3 bases, leaving 13 bases not matched to a gene. CDR3 in DNA: TGCGCCAGCAGCTGGATGGGGAGGGCCAGTACGACAGATACGCAGTATTTT. It specifies CASSWMGRASTTDTQYF. Full variable domain (missing parts from reference TRBV5-1 and TRBJ2-3): KAGVTQTPRYLIKTRGQQVTLSCSPISGHRSVSWYQQTPGQGLQFLFEYFSETQRNKGNFPGRFSGRQFSNSRSEMNVSTLELGDSALYLCASSWMGRASTTDTQYFGPGTRLTVL.

V and J are TRBV9 and TRBJ1-1, with D hard to call. Germline V lookup: CDR1 SGDLS, CDR2 YYNGEE. The CDR3 is 15 amino acids. The V and J ends lost 0 bases and 0 bases respectively, with 9 bases between them. This chain's CDR3 is CASSVEARMNTEAFF. The CDR3 nucleotides are TGTGCCAGCAGCGTAGAGGCCCGTATGAACACTGAAGCTTTCTTT.

The rearrangement joins TRBV27 to TRBJ1-2, with 7 bases that match TRBD1. V trimming: 11 bases; J trimming: 8 bases; junction bases outside the gene matches: 14. There are 13 residues in the CDR3. From germline, CDR1 is MNHEY and CDR2 SMNVEV (reference sequence). The CDR3 region is CASRPSGTEGYTF. The CDR3 DNA is TGTGCCTCCAGACCCTCCGGGACAGAAGGCTACACCTTC.

CDR3 loop: CASSLIGQGGETQYF. The DNA for the CDR3 is TGTGCCAGCAGCTTAATTGGACAGGGTGGAGAGACCCAGTACTTC. The rearrangement joins TRBV7-8 to TRBJ2-5, with 8 bases fitting TRBD1. From germline, CDR1 is SGHVS and CDR2 FQNEAQ. The junction had 6 bases not matched to a gene; V was cut back by 2 bases and J by 4 bases. This CDR3 contains 15 residues.

The J gene is TRBJ2-3, the V gene TRBV7-2; D is uncertain. The CDR3 loop spans 11 amino acids. V lost 0 bases and J 5 bases, leaving 0 bases between the germline ends. Germline V gene sequence: CDR1 SGHTA, CDR2 FQGNSA. The DNA of the CDR3 is TGTGCCAGCAGCTTAGCAGATACGCAGTATTTT. It specifies CASSLADTQYF. Looking up the rest from reference TRBV7-2 and TRBJ2-3 gives the full variable domain: GAGVSQSPSNKVTEKGKDVELRCDPISGHTALYWYRQSLGQGLEFLIYFQGNSAPDKSGLPSDRFSAERTGGSVSTLTIQRTQQEDSAVYLCASSLADTQYFGPGTRLTVL.

The V call is TRBV7-2, the J call TRBJ1-2; D is uncertain. The CDR3 is 14 residues long. CDR1 is SGHTA, CDR2 FQGNSA, per germline. V shed 5 bases and J shed 3 bases, with 13 bases lying between them. Here the CDR3 reads CASSLGFQYYGYTF. For the CDR3, the DNA is TGTGCCAGCAGCCTAGGGTTTCAGTACTATGGCTACACCTTC.

This chain uses TRBV27 with TRBJ2-1; TRBD2 matches at 10 bases. CDR3 size: 17 residues. Per germline, CDR1 MNHEY and CDR2 SMNVEV (reference sequence). V shed 1 base and J 1 base; nucleotides not matched to a gene: 4. CDR3 sequence: CASSLFTSGVSYNEQFF. In nucleotides, the CDR3 is TGTGCCAGCAGTTTATTCACTAGCGGGGTTTCCTACAATGAGCAGTTCTTC.

This clone was found once. The rearrangement links TRBV5-4 to TRBJ2-3; TRBD2 aligns across 9 bases. V was pared by 0 bases and J by 3 bases, with 5 bases of the junction left unmatched. This CDR3 region has 16 residues. CDR1 is SGHNT, CDR2 YYREEE, per germline (reference sequence). The CDR3: CASSLGLAAGTDTQYF. The CDR3 DNA is TGTGCCAGCAGCTTGGGACTAGCGGCCGGGACAGATACGCAGTATTTT.